The TCR beta chain under discussion was sequenced for a study of blood T cell repertoires in COVID-19. As for the study in general: Acute and convalescent COVID-19 specimens originated in the United States, Italy and Spain. PBMCs, B-cell-depleted T cells, or T cells were the source of the cDNA or gDNA that made up the material.

As handled by the study authors: Reference gene primer amplification gave nucleated cell count estimates. Method: immunoSEQ multiplex PCR; TCRdb's copy keeps in-frame clones and lacks some. Clonal size and the V and J genes are those of that table, whereas D and trimming came from the DNA. The sample holds roughly 200,000 clones; 88% are singletons and the top ten take around 6%. This clone appeared a single time. The ends were cut back, 4 bases at V and 3 bases at J, with 10 bases in the middle. This CDR3 comprises 13 residues. The germline gives CDR1 SGDLS, CDR2 YYNGEE. This receptor was obtained from a man aged 35-49 years with active or convalescent COVID-19. This chain connects TRBV9 to TRBJ1-2; the D gene is possibly TRBD1 (5 bases). The sequenced sample consisted of peripheral blood. As DNA, the CDR3 is TGTGCCAGCAGCCCCTCGGGGGACTATGGCTACACCTTC. It encodes CASSPSGDYGYTF.